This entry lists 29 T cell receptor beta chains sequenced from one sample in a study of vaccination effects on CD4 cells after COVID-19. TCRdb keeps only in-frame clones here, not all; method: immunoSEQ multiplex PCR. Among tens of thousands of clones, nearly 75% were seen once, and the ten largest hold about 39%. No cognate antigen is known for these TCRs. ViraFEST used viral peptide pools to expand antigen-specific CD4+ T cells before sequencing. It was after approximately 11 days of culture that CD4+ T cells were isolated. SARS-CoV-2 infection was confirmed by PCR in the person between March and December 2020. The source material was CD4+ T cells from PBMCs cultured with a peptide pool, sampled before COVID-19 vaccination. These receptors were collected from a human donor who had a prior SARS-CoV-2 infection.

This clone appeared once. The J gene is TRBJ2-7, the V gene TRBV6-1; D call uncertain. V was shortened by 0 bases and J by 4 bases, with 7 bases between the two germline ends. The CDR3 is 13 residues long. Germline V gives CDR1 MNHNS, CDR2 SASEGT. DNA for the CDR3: TGTGCCAGCAGTGAAGCCTTGATGTACGAGCAGTACTTC. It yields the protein CASSEALMYEQYF.

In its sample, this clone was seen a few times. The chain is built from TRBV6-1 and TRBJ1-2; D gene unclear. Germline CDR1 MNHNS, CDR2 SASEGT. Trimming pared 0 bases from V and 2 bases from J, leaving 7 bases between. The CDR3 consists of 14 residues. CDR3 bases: TGTGCCAGCAGTGAAGCGACGGAAAACTATGGCTACACCTTC. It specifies CASSEATENYGYTF.

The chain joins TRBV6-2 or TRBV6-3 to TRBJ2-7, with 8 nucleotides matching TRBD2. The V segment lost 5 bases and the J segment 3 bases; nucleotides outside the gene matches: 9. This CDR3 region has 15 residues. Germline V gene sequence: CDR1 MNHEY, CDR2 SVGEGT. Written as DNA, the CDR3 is TGTGCCAGCAGTCGAGCGGGGGCCTCGAGCTACGAGCAGTACTTC. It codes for CASSRAGASSYEQYF.

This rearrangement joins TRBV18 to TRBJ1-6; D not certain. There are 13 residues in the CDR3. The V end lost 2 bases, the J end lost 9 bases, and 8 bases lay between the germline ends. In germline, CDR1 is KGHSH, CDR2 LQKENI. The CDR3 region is CASSPEEISPLHF. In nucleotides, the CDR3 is TGTGCCAGCTCACCAGAGGAGATTTCACCCCTCCACTTT.

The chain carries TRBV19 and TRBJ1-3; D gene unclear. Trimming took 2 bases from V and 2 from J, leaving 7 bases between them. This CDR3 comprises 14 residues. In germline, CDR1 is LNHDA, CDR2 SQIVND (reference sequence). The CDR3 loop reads CASSISITGNTIYF. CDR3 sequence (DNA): TGTGCCAGTAGTATATCCATTACTGGAAACACCATATATTTT.

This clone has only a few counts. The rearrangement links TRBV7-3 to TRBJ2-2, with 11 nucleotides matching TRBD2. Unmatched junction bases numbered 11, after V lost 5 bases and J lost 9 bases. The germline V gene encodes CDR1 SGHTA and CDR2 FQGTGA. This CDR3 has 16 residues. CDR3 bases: TGTGCCAGCAGCCCATCCCACCTGACTAGCGGGAGGGAGCTGTTTTTT. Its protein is CASSPSHLTSGRELFF.

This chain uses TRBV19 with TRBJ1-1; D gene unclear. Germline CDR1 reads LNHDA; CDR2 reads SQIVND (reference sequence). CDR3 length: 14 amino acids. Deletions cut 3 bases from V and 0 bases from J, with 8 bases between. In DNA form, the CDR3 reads TGTGCCAGTAGTATCTTTGCGCTGAACACTGAAGCTTTCTTT. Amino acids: CASSIFALNTEAFF.

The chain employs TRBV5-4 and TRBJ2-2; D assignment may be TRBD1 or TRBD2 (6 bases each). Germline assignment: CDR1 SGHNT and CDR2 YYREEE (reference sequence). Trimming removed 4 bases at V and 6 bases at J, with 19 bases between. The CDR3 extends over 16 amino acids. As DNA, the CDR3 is TGTGCCAGCAGCCGGAGGGACATTCCCCCAGCCGGGGAGCTGTTTTTT. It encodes CASSRRDIPPAGELFF.

The CDR3 spells CASSAGGGSSYEQYF. In DNA, the CDR3 is TGTGCCAGCAGCGCCGGGGGGGGAAGCTCCTACGAGCAGTACTTC. The chain is built from TRBV9 and TRBJ2-7; TRBD2 aligns across 8 bases. The CDR3 is 15 amino acids. CDR1 is SGDLS and CDR2 is YYNGEE in the germline V gene. The J segment lost 0 bases and the V segment lost 3 bases, leaving 5 bases of the junction unmatched.

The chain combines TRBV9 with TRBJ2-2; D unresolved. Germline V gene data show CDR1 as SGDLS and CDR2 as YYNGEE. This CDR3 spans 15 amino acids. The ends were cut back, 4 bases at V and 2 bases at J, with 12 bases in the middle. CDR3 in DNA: TGTGCCAGCAGCTTGCGGACCCTAAACACCGGGGAGCTGTTTTTT. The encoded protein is CASSLRTLNTGELFF.

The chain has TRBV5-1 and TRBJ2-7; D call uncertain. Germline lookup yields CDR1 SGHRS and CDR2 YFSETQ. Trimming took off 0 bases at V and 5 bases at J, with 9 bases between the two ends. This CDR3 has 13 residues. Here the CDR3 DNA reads TGCGCCAGCAGCTTGGACGGTTTCAACGAGCAGTACTTC. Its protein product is CASSLDGFNEQYF.

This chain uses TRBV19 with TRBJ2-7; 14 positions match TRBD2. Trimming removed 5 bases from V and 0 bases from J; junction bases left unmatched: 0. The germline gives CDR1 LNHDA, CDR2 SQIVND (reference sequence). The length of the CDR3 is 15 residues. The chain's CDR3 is CASSGLAGGSYEQYF. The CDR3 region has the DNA TGTGCCAGTAGTGGACTAGCGGGAGGCTCCTACGAGCAGTACTTC.

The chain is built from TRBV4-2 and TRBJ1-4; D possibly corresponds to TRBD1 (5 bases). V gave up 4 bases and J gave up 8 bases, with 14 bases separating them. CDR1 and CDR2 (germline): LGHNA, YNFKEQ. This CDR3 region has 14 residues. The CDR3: CASSLRQSWEKLFF. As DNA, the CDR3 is TGTGCCAGCAGCCTTCGACAGAGTTGGGAAAAACTGTTTTTT.

The CDR3 sequence is CASSEESAGADTDTQYF. The CDR3 bases are TGTGCCAGCAGTGAAGAGTCAGCGGGGGCTGACACAGATACGCAGTATTTT. The V gene is TRBV2, the J gene TRBJ2-3; 8 bases are shared with TRBD2. The CDR3 is 17 residues long. Unmatched junction bases numbered 8, after V lost 1 base and J lost 2 bases. Germline CDR1 and CDR2: SNHLY and FYNNEI.

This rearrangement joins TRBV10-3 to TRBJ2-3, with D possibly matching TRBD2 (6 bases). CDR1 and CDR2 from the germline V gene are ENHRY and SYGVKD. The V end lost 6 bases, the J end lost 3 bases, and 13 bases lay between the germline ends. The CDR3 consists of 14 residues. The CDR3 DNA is TGTGCCATCAGACCGCCGGGACTTACAGATACGCAGTATTTT. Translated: CAIRPPGLTDTQYF.

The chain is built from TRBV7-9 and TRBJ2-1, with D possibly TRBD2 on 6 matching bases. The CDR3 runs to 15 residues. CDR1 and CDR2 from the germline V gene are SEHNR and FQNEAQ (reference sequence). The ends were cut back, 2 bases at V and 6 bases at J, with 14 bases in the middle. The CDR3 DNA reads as TGTGCCAGCAGCTTACCAGCGGGCCACTTCAATGAGCAGTTCTTC. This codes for CASSLPAGHFNEQFF.

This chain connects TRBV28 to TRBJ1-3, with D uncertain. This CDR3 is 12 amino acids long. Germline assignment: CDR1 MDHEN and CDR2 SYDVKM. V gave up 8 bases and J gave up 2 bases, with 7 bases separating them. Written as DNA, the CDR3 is TGTGCCAGCTGGGAACCTGGAAACACCATATATTTT. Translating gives CASWEPGNTIYF.

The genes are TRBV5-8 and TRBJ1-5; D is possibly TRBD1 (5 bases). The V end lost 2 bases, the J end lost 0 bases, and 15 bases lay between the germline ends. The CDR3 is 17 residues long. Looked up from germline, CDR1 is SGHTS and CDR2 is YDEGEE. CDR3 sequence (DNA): TGTGCCAGCAGCTTCTTCCTCTCAGGGTATAGCAATCAGCCCCAGCATTTT. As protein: CASSFFLSGYSNQPQHF.

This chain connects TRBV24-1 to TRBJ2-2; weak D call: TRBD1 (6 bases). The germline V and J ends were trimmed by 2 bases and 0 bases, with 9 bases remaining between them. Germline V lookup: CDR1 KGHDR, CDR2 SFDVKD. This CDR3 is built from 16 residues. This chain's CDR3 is CATSDSEGANTGELFF. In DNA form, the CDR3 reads TGTGCCACCAGTGATTCCGAGGGGGCGAACACCGGGGAGCTGTTTTTT.

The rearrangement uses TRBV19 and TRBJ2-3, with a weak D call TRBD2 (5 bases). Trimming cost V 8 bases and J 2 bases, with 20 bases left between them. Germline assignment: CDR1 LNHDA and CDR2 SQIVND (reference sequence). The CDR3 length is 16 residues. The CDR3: CASRTAGLSPTDTQYF. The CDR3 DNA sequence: TGTGCCAGTCGAACCGCGGGCTTGTCCCCCACAGATACGCAGTATTTT. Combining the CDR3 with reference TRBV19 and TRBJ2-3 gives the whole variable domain DGGITQSPKYLFRKEGQNVTLSCEQNLNHDAMYWYRQDPGQGLRLIYYSQIVNDFQKGDIAEGYSVSREKKESFPLTVTSAQKNPTAFYLCASRTAGLSPTDTQYFGPGTRLTVL.

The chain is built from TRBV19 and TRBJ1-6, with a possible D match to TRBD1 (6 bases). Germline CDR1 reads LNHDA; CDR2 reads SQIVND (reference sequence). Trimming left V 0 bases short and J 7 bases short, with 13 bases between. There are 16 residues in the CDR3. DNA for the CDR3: TGTGCCAGTAGTATAGATCGGGGGGCGTCAAATTCACCCCTCCACTTT. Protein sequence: CASSIDRGASNSPLHF.

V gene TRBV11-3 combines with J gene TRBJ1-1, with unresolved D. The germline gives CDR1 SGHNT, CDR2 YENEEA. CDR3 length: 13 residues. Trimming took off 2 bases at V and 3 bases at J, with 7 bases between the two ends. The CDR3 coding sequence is TGTGCCAGCAGCTTAAATTTGGACACTGAAGCTTTCTTT. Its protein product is CASSLNLDTEAFF.

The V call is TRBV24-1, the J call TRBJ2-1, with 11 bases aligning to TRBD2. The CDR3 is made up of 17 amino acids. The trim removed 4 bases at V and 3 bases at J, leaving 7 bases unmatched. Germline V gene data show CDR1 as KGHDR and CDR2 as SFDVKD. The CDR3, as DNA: TGTGCCACCAGTGACGCCGGGACTAGCGGCAACTACAATGAGCAGTTCTTC. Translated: CATSDAGTSGNYNEQFF.

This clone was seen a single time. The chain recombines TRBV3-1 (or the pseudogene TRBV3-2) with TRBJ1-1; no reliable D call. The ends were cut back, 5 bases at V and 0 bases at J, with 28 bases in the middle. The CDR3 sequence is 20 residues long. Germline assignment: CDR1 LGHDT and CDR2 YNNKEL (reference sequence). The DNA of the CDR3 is TGTGCCAGCAGCGGTCCCCCCCTGGGTCAGACCTGGCCCATGAACACTGAAGCTTTCTTT. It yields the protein CASSGPPLGQTWPMNTEAFF.

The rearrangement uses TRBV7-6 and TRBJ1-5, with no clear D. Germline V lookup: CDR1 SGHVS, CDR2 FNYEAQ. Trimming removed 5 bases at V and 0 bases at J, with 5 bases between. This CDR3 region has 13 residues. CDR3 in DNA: TGTGCCAGCAGCCGGAATAGCAATCAGCCCCAGCATTTT. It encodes CASSRNSNQPQHF.

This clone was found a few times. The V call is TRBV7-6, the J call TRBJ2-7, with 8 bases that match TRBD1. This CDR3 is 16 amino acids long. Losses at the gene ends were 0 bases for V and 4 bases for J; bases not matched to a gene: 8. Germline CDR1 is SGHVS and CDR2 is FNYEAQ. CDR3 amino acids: CASSLAPGTGKYEQYF. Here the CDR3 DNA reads TGTGCCAGCAGCTTAGCCCCGGGGACAGGTAAATACGAGCAGTACTTC.

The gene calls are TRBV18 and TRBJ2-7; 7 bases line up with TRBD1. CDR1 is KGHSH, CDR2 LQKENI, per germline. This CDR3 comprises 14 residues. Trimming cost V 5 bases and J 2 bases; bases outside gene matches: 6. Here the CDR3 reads CASSTGQVPYEQYF. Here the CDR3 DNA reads TGTGCCAGCTCAACAGGACAGGTTCCCTACGAGCAGTACTTC.

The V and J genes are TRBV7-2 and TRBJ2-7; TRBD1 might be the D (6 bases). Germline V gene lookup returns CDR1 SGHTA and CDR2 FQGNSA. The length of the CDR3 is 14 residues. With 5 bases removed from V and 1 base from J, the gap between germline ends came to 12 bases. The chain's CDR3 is CASSLRTESYEQYF. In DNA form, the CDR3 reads TGTGCCAGCAGCCTCCGGACAGAGTCCTACGAGCAGTACTTC.

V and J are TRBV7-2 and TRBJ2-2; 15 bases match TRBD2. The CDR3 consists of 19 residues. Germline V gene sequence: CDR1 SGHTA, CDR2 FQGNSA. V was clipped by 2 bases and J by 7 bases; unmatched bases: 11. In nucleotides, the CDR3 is TGTGCCAGCAGCTTAAGGACTAGCGGGAGGGCTATTGGGGACGGGGAGCTGTTTTTT. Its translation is CASSLRTSGRAIGDGELFF.